These T cell receptor beta chains were read from a single sample in a study of T-cell memory formation after mild COVID-19. Using its own MiXCR run on the 5' RACE reads, TCRdb lists one record per CDR3 protein. Here the sample spans around 530,000 distinct CDR3 sequences, 20% to 25% being singletons. Sequencing was performed on PBMCs or a T cell subset sorted from them (not recorded which). All receptors come from an adult woman who had mild COVID-19 (a few samples of this study predate the infection). Cell type and time point are not known. The CDR3 runs from the conserved cysteine through the conserved F or W. The D gene is left open where the match is weak. Only some rows state a clone size, as once, few, many or a class for expanded clones.

v_gene: TRBV4-2
j_gene: TRBJ2-7
abundance: .
d_gene: TRBD2
CDR3aa: CASSQTSGSSYEQYF
CDR3nt: TGTGCCAGCAGCCAAACTAGCGGGAGTTCCTACGAGCAGTACTTC

v_gene: TRBV25-1
j_gene: TRBJ1-1
abundance: .
d_gene: TRBD1
CDR3aa: CASSELSGGTEAFF
CDR3nt: TGTGCCAGCAGTGAATTATCAGGGGGCACTGAAGCTTTCTTT

v_gene: TRBV6-2/TRBV6-3
j_gene: TRBJ2-7
abundance: few
d_gene: TRBD1
CDR3aa: CASRRTGLYEQYF
CDR3nt: TGTGCCAGCAGAAGGACAGGGTTGTACGAGCAGTACTTC

v_gene: TRBV12-3/TRBV12-4
j_gene: TRBJ2-7
abundance: .
d_gene: TRBD2
CDR3aa: CATRLAGGEEQYF
CDR3nt: TGTGCCACTAGACTAGCGGGGGGCGAGGAGCAGTACTTC

v_gene: TRBV20-1
j_gene: TRBJ2-1
abundance: .
d_gene: .
CDR3aa: CSASLSSYNEQFF
CDR3nt: TGCAGTGCTAGTCTAAGCTCATACAATGAGCAGTTCTTC

v_gene: TRBV18
j_gene: TRBJ2-1
abundance: few
d_gene: .
CDR3aa: CASSPPIPYNEQFF
CDR3nt: TGTGCCAGCTCACCACCAATTCCGTACAATGAGCAGTTCTTC

v_gene: TRBV12-3/TRBV12-4
j_gene: TRBJ2-1
abundance: few
d_gene: .
CDR3aa: CASSLGISTDEQFF
CDR3nt: TGTGCCAGCAGTTTAGGGATCTCAACGGATGAGCAGTTCTTC

v_gene: TRBV12-3/TRBV12-4
j_gene: TRBJ2-5
abundance: .
d_gene: TRBD2
CDR3aa: CASRSSGSETQYF
CDR3nt: TGTGCCAGCAGATCTAGCGGGAGCGAGACCCAGTACTTC

v_gene: TRBV7-8
j_gene: TRBJ2-2
abundance: few
d_gene: .
CDR3aa: CASSLVETGFTGELFF
CDR3nt: TGTGCCAGCAGCTTAGTGGAGACAGGATTCACCGGGGAGCTGTTTTTT

v_gene: TRBV6-5
j_gene: TRBJ1-5
abundance: .
d_gene: TRBD1
CDR3aa: CASSYRAGGSNQPQHF
CDR3nt: TGTGCCAGCAGTTACCGGGCAGGGGGAAGCAATCAGCCCCAGCATTTT

v_gene: TRBV5-1
j_gene: TRBJ1-1
abundance: few
d_gene: .
CDR3aa: CASSGSRGITEAFF
CDR3nt: TGCGCCAGCAGCGGAAGCAGGGGTATCACTGAAGCTTTCTTT

v_gene: TRBV5-1
j_gene: TRBJ2-6
abundance: few
d_gene: .
CDR3aa: CASSPFYPSGANVLTF
CDR3nt: TGCGCCAGCAGCCCTTTCTACCCCTCTGGGGCCAACGTCCTGACTTTC

v_gene: TRBV6-2/TRBV6-3
j_gene: TRBJ2-2
abundance: many
d_gene: TRBD1
CDR3aa: CASTSGTEDSGELFF
CDR3nt: TGTGCCAGCACATCCGGGACAGAGGATTCCGGGGAGCTGTTTTTT

v_gene: TRBV5-1
j_gene: TRBJ1-3
abundance: few
d_gene: .
CDR3aa: CASSFGAVGNTIYF
CDR3nt: TGCGCCAGCAGCTTCGGCGCTGTAGGAAACACCATATATTTT

v_gene: TRBV4-1
j_gene: TRBJ1-3
abundance: .
d_gene: .
CDR3aa: CASSQLEWGNTIYF
CDR3nt: TGCGCCAGCAGCCAGTTGGAGTGGGGGAACACCATATATTTT

v_gene: TRBV9
j_gene: TRBJ2-3
abundance: many
d_gene: TRBD2
CDR3aa: CASSVEIGTGGPIDTQYF
CDR3nt: TGTGCCAGCAGCGTAGAGATTGGGACGGGAGGGCCGATAGATACGCAGTATTTT

v_gene: TRBV20-1
j_gene: TRBJ2-1
abundance: few
d_gene: .
CDR3aa: CSGEVAYNEQFF
CDR3nt: TGCAGTGGGGAGGTGGCCTACAATGAGCAGTTCTTC

v_gene: TRBV11-3
j_gene: TRBJ2-1
abundance: .
d_gene: TRBD1
CDR3aa: CASSSRQGYNEQFF
CDR3nt: TGTGCCAGCAGCTCTCGACAGGGGTACAATGAGCAGTTCTTC

v_gene: TRBV9
j_gene: TRBJ2-3
abundance: .
d_gene: TRBD1
CDR3aa: CASTPGTGGGNTQYF
CDR3nt: TGTGCCAGCACCCCCGGGACAGGGGGTGGGAATACGCAGTATTTT

v_gene: TRBV11-2
j_gene: TRBJ2-1
abundance: few
d_gene: .
CDR3aa: CASSLDSGTEQFF
CDR3nt: TGTGCCAGCAGCTTAGATTCAGGGACTGAGCAGTTCTTC

v_gene: TRBV7-9
j_gene: TRBJ1-3
abundance: .
d_gene: .
CDR3aa: CASSSPERAGAGNTIYF
CDR3nt: TGTGCCAGCAGCTCGCCTGAGAGGGCAGGGGCCGGAAACACCATATATTTT

v_gene: TRBV7-8
j_gene: TRBJ1-5
abundance: .
d_gene: .
CDR3aa: CASSPWSLISNQPQHF
CDR3nt: TGTGCCAGCAGCCCTTGGTCCCTGATCAGCAATCAGCCCCAGCATTTT

v_gene: TRBV20-1
j_gene: TRBJ2-7
abundance: few
d_gene: .
CDR3aa: CSASGSHYEQYF
CDR3nt: TGCAGTGCCTCGGGATCTCACTACGAGCAGTACTTC

v_gene: TRBV5-6
j_gene: TRBJ1-2
abundance: few
d_gene: .
CDR3aa: CASSFGIGYTF
CDR3nt: TGTGCCAGCAGCTTCGGGATCGGCTACACCTTC

v_gene: TRBV27
j_gene: TRBJ2-7
abundance: few
d_gene: .
CDR3aa: CASSTNREQYF
CDR3nt: TGTGCCAGCAGTACAAACAGGGAGCAGTACTTC

v_gene: TRBV24-1
j_gene: TRBJ1-2
abundance: once
d_gene: .
CDR3aa: CATSDGSLGDYGYTF
CDR3nt: TGTGCCACCAGTGATGGCTCATTGGGGGACTATGGCTACACCTTC

v_gene: TRBV5-1
j_gene: TRBJ2-3
abundance: few
d_gene: .
CDR3aa: CASSLGGERADTQYF
CDR3nt: TGCGCCAGCAGCTTGGGAGGAGAGCGGGCAGATACGCAGTATTTT

v_gene: TRBV27
j_gene: TRBJ1-5
abundance: .
d_gene: .
CDR3aa: CASSLREQGNQPQHF
CDR3nt: TGTGCCAGCAGTTTAAGAGAACAGGGAAATCAGCCCCAGCATTTT

v_gene: TRBV20-1
j_gene: TRBJ2-3
abundance: .
d_gene: .
CDR3aa: CSASSWAGSTDTQYF
CDR3nt: TGCAGTGCTAGTTCCTGGGCAGGGAGCACAGATACGCAGTATTTT

v_gene: TRBV24-1
j_gene: TRBJ1-5
abundance: .
d_gene: .
CDR3aa: CATSDYENQPQHF
CDR3nt: TGTGCCACCAGTGATTACGAGAATCAGCCCCAGCATTTT

v_gene: TRBV6-5
j_gene: TRBJ2-2
abundance: .
d_gene: TRBD2
CDR3aa: CASTLIGGEAFITGELFF
CDR3nt: TGTGCCAGCACCCTAATCGGGGGGGAGGCTTTCATAACCGGGGAGCTGTTTTTT

v_gene: TRBV5-1
j_gene: TRBJ1-2
abundance: many
d_gene: .
CDR3aa: CASGEGTLYGYTF
CDR3nt: TGCGCCAGCGGGGAAGGGACGTTGTATGGCTACACCTTC

v_gene: TRBV6-5
j_gene: TRBJ2-3
abundance: few
d_gene: .
CDR3aa: CASSYSKGGDTQYF
CDR3nt: TGTGCCAGCAGTTACTCAAAGGGGGGAGATACGCAGTATTTT

v_gene: TRBV12-3/TRBV12-4
j_gene: TRBJ1-2
abundance: few
d_gene: TRBD1
CDR3aa: CASRLGQLRTGYTF
CDR3nt: TGTGCCAGCAGACTGGGACAGTTACGAACAGGCTACACCTTC

v_gene: TRBV6-2/TRBV6-3
j_gene: TRBJ2-1
abundance: few
d_gene: .
CDR3aa: CASSFPSAGETETYNEQFF
CDR3nt: TGTGCCAGCAGTTTCCCTTCGGCCGGGGAGACAGAAACCTACAATGAGCAGTTCTTC

v_gene: TRBV10-3
j_gene: TRBJ2-7
abundance: .
d_gene: TRBD2
CDR3aa: CAISTSGYEQYF
CDR3nt: TGTGCCATCAGTACTAGCGGATACGAGCAGTACTTC

v_gene: TRBV27
j_gene: TRBJ2-1
abundance: few
d_gene: .
CDR3aa: CASSGFGKRNNEQFF
CDR3nt: TGTGCCAGCAGCGGATTTGGTAAGAGGAACAATGAGCAGTTCTTC

v_gene: TRBV7-9
j_gene: TRBJ2-3
abundance: few
d_gene: TRBD2
CDR3aa: CASSLVGGSVRDTQYF
CDR3nt: TGTGCCAGCAGCTTAGTCGGGGGGTCCGTTCGAGATACGCAGTATTTT

v_gene: TRBV9
j_gene: TRBJ2-2
abundance: .
d_gene: .
CDR3aa: CASSRRRGNTGELFF
CDR3nt: TGTGCCAGCAGCCGCCGGCGGGGGAACACCGGGGAGCTGTTTTTT

v_gene: TRBV30
j_gene: TRBJ1-1
abundance: few
d_gene: .
CDR3aa: CAWSPPGLLNTEAFF
CDR3nt: TGTGCCTGGAGCCCTCCTGGACTTTTGAACACTGAAGCTTTCTTT

v_gene: TRBV20-1
j_gene: TRBJ2-1
abundance: .
d_gene: .
CDR3aa: CSANKVGERNNEQFF
CDR3nt: TGCAGTGCTAACAAGGTCGGGGAACGAAACAATGAGCAGTTCTTC

v_gene: TRBV7-8
j_gene: TRBJ2-2
abundance: few
d_gene: .
CDR3aa: CASRETQGNTGELFF
CDR3nt: TGTGCCAGCAGGGAAACACAGGGGAACACCGGGGAGCTGTTTTTT

v_gene: TRBV6-6
j_gene: TRBJ1-2
abundance: few
d_gene: .
CDR3aa: CASRGGTGPGAKDTF
CDR3nt: TGTGCCAGCAGGGGGGGGACGGGCCCCGGAGCTAAGGACACCTTC

v_gene: TRBV7-2
j_gene: TRBJ1-1
abundance: .
d_gene: .
CDR3aa: CASSFSRTVNTEAFF
CDR3nt: TGTGCCAGCAGCTTCTCTCGGACGGTGAACACTGAAGCTTTCTTT

v_gene: TRBV12-3/TRBV12-4
j_gene: TRBJ1-2
abundance: few
d_gene: .
CDR3aa: CASSLVAGFYGYTF
CDR3nt: TGTGCCAGCAGTTTAGTCGCAGGCTTCTATGGCTACACCTTC

v_gene: TRBV20-1
j_gene: TRBJ1-1
abundance: .
d_gene: .
CDR3aa: CSRNLYGGGGRVMNTEAFF
CDR3nt: TGCAGCCGAAACCTTTATGGGGGTGGGGGCAGGGTAATGAACACTGAAGCTTTCTTT

v_gene: TRBV11-2
j_gene: TRBJ2-5
abundance: .
d_gene: TRBD2
CDR3aa: CASSPGLADGTQYF
CDR3nt: TGTGCCAGCAGCCCGGGACTAGCAGACGGGACCCAGTACTTC